This is a list of T cell receptor beta chains from one sample in a study of CD8 T cells in Susac syndrome. TCRdb ran MiXCR on the immunoSEQ multiplex PCR reads and lists one entry per CDR3 protein. The repertoire holds 150,000 to 200,000 distinct CDR3 sequences, with approximately 95% as singletons. Sequencing was carried out using CD4+ T cells from PBMCs. The receptor set was obtained from a human donor with multiple sclerosis. Both conserved end residues are part of each CDR3. Each record gives: D gene, V gene, J gene, clone size, CDR3 protein, CDR3 DNA. A D gene is named only where the DNA matches it firmly. The size entry is marked missing in some rows and otherwise reads once, few, many or a size class.

>-|TRBV3-1|TRBJ2-4|-
CASSQDRRIQYF
TGTGCCAGCAGCCAAGATAGGCGCATTCAGTACTTC
>TRBD2|TRBV10-3|TRBJ2-7|-
CAILVGTSGEQYF
TGTGCCATCCTTGTTGGTACTAGCGGCGAGCAGTACTTC
>TRBD1|TRBV6-2/TRBV6-3|TRBJ1-2|-
CASSYSPGQGGLDRGYTF
TGTGCCAGCAGTTACTCGCCGGGACAGGGGGGCCTCGACCGGGGCTACACCTTC
>TRBD1|TRBV5-4|TRBJ1-1|-
CASSLEQGATEAFF
TGTGCCAGCAGCTTGGAACAGGGGGCCACTGAAGCTTTCTTT
>-|TRBV2|TRBJ1-5|-
CASAHRTNQPQHF
TGTGCCAGCGCCCACCGGACGAACCAGCCCCAGCATTTT
>-|TRBV3-1|TRBJ1-2|-
CASNGRDDYGYTF
TGTGCCAGCAACGGCAGGGACGACTATGGCTACACCTTC
>-|TRBV29-1|TRBJ2-1|-
CSVEGGINPVYSNEQFF
TGCAGCGTTGAAGGCGGGATCAACCCCGTCTACAGCAATGAGCAGTTCTTC
>-|TRBV6-5|TRBJ1-2|-
CASRQGGYGYTF
TGTGCCAGCAGACAGGGAGGCTATGGCTACACCTTC
>TRBD2|TRBV20-1|TRBJ2-7|once
CSAVVPGLASEQYF
TGCAGTGCCGTTGTCCCGGGACTAGCATCCGAGCAGTACTTC
>TRBD1|TRBV7-9|TRBJ2-1|-
CASSLDGTGGEEFF
TGTGCCAGCAGCCTGGACGGGACAGGGGGCGAAGAGTTCTTC
>-|TRBV7-2|TRBJ1-2|-
CASSLSWVVGGYTF
TGTGCCAGCAGCCTCTCCTGGGTTGTAGGCGGCTACACCTTC
>TRBD1|TRBV11-2|TRBJ2-3|-
CASSQTGAPTDTQYF
TGTGCCAGCAGCCAAACAGGGGCCCCCACAGATACGCAGTATTTT
>-|TRBV6-5|TRBJ2-7|-
CASSYSAQGPHEQYF
TGTGCCAGCAGTTACTCGGCACAGGGACCACACGAGCAGTACTTC
>-|TRBV19|TRBJ1-1|-
CASTKGRVNTEAFF
TGTGCCAGTACCAAAGGAAGGGTGAACACTGAAGCTTTCTTT
>-|TRBV10-3|TRBJ1-4|-
CAISAGASNGKLFF
TGTGCCATCAGTGCGGGGGCCAGTAATGGAAAACTGTTTTTT
>-|TRBV2|TRBJ2-5|-
CASNERSKTQYF
TGTGCCAGCAACGAGAGATCGAAGACCCAGTACTTC
>-|TRBV30|TRBJ2-5|few
CAWSVAETQYF
TGTGCCTGGAGTGTGGCAGAGACCCAGTACTTC
>-|TRBV6-6|TRBJ1-5|-
CASRRGGTSNQPQHF
TGTGCCAGCAGGAGGGGGGGAACTAGCAATCAGCCCCAGCATTTT
>-|TRBV20-1|TRBJ1-3|once
CSARDRISGNTIYF
TGCAGTGCTAGAGACAGGATCTCTGGAAACACCATATATTTT
>TRBD2|TRBV5-4|TRBJ2-4|-
CASSLSGRANIQYF
TGTGCCAGCAGCCTCAGCGGGAGGGCAAACATTCAGTACTTC
>TRBD2|TRBV13|TRBJ2-5|-
CASSLVVAGETQYF
TGTGCCAGCAGCTTAGTAGTAGCGGGAGAGACCCAGTACTTC
>-|TRBV11-2|TRBJ2-1|once
CASSSWGYNEQFF
TGTGCCAGCAGCTCCTGGGGTTACAATGAGCAGTTCTTC
>-|TRBV4-1|TRBJ2-4|-
CASSQEGQGGNIQYF
TGCGCCAGCAGCCAAGAGGGGCAGGGTGGAAACATTCAGTACTTC
>-|TRBV6-5|TRBJ1-1|-
CASSYRFRGFGNTEAFF
TGTGCCAGCAGTTATAGGTTTCGGGGGTTTGGGAACACTGAAGCTTTCTTT
>TRBD1|TRBV12-5|TRBJ1-2|-
CASVGQGPYYGYTF
TGTGCTAGTGTTGGACAGGGTCCGTACTATGGCTACACCTTC